This TCR beta chain was sequenced in a study of cytomegalovirus exposure and HLA in healthy donors. Broader study findings: A list of 150 or so TCR beta chains associated with cytomegalovirus was given. Most TCR sequences were uncommon, yet certain public TCRs appeared in many donors. With high specificity and sensitivity, the classifier reportedly diagnosed cytomegalovirus status.

Trimming removed 5 bases at V and 0 bases at J, with 11 bases between. The CDR3 sequence is 14 residues long. Germline V gene data show CDR1 as SGHAT and CDR2 as FQNNGV. Repertoires were generated with immunoSEQ multiplex PCR, while TCRdb's copy carries only in-frame clones and drops some. The data show 200,000 or so clones, approximately 80% seen once. The donors were members of the validation cohort, which comprised 120 subjects and was separate from the first cohort of 670 or so subjects. On this clone itself: Antigen unknown.

The sequenced sample consisted of PBMCs. This receptor was obtained from a woman in her 30s in good health and CMV-seropositive. The rearrangement uses TRBV11-2 and TRBJ2-7; D unresolved. The CDR3 region has the DNA TGTGCCAGCAGCACCGGTTCGCACTCCTACGAGCAGTACTTC. Translation: CASSTGSHSYEQYF. The whole variable domain, filled in from reference TRBV11-2 and TRBJ2-7, reads EAGVAQSPRYKIIEKRQSVAFWCNPISGHATLYWYQQILGQGPKLLIQFQNNGVVDDSQLPKDRFSAERLKGVDSTLKIQPAKLEDSAVYLCASSTGSHSYEQYFGPGTRLTVT.